This T cell receptor beta chain was captured by sequencing in a study of T cell clonality in common variable immunodeficiency. Study observations and caveats: Reportedly, TCR beta sequences from common variable immunodeficiency showed fewer deletions and N-nucleotide insertions.

Germline CDR1 is SQVTM and CDR2 is ANQGSEA. The CDR3 extends over 18 amino acids. V was clipped by 0 bases and J by 6 bases; unmatched bases: 13. The method was immunoSEQ multiplex PCR; TCRdb's version includes in-frame clones alone and lacks a portion of them. In total the sample includes approximately 28,000 clones, none of them seen once. This clone was recorded at least ten times. Its antigen is not known. The observed sequence ends 3 residues before the CDR3 terminus, with the missing tail filled in from the germline J gene. The chain employs TRBV29-1 and TRBJ2-1, with TRBD2 identical over 11 bases. The sequenced material came from peripheral blood mononuclear cells. The clonotype originates from a human donor with common variable immunodeficiency. The chain's CDR3 is CSVEDRGSGRASGNEQFF. Incomplete CDR3 DNA: TGCAGCGTTGAAGATCGGGGTAGCGGGAGGGCCTCTGGCAATGAG.